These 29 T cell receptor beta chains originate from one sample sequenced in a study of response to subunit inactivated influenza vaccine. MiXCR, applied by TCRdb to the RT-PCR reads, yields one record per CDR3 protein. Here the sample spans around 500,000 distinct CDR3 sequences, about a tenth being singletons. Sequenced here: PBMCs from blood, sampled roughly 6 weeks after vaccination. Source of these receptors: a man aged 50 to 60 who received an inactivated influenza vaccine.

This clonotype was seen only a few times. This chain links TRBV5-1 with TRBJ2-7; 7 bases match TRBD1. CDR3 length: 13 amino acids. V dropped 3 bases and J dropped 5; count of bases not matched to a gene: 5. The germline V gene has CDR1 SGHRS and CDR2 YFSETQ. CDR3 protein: CASSYRGFDEQYF. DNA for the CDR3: TGCGCCAGCAGCTACAGGGGCTTCGACGAGCAGTACTTC.

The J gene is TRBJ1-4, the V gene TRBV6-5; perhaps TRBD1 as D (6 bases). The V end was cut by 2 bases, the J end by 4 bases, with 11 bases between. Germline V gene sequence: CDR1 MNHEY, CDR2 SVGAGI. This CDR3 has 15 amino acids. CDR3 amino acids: CASSYPEGGNEKLFF. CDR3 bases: TGTGCCAGCAGTTACCCGGAGGGGGGTAATGAAAAACTGTTTTTT.

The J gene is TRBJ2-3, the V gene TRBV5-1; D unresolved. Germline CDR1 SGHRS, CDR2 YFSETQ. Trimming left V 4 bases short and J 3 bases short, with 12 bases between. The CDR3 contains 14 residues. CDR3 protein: CASSPLDLTDTQYF. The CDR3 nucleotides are TGCGCCAGCAGCCCTTTGGACCTTACAGATACGCAGTATTTT.

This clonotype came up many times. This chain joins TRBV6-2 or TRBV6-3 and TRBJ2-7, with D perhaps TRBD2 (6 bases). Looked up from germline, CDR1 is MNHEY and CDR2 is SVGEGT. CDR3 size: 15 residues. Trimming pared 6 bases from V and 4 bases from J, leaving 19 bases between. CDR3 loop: CASSKYTGTAYEQYF. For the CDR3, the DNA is TGTGCCAGCAGCAAATATACCGGGACTGCTTACGAGCAGTACTTC.

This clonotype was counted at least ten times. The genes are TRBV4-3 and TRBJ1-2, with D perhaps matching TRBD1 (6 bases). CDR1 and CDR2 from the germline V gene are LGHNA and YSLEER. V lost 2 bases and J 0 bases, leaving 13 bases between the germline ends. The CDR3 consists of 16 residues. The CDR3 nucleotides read TGCGCCAGCAGCCAATCCCCGACAGGTGCTAACTATGGCTACACCTTC. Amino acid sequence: CASSQSPTGANYGYTF.

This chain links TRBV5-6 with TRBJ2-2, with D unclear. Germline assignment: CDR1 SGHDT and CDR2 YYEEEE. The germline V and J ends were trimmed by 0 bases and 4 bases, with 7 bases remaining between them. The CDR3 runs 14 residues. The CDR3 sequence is CASSLEVSTGELFF. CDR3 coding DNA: TGTGCCAGCAGCTTGGAGGTCTCCACCGGGGAGCTGTTTTTT.

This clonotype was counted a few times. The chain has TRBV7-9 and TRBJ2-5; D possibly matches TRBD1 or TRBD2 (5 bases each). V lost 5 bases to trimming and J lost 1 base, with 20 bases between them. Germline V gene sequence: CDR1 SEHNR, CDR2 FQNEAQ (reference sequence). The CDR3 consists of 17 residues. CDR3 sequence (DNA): TGTGCCAGCAGCCTTACACGGGGACGGTCTTTCCAAGAGACCCAGTACTTC. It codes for CASSLTRGRSFQETQYF.

The CDR3, as DNA: TGTGCCAGCAGGGGTAGCGGGGGGGACACAGATACGCAGTATTTT. Amino acids: CASRGSGGDTDTQYF. The rearrangement joins TRBV11-2 to TRBJ2-3, with 11 bases aligning to TRBD2. Trimming took 6 bases from V and 2 from J; bases not matched to a gene: 4. Germline values: CDR1 SGHAT, CDR2 FQNNGV. This CDR3 is 15 amino acids long.

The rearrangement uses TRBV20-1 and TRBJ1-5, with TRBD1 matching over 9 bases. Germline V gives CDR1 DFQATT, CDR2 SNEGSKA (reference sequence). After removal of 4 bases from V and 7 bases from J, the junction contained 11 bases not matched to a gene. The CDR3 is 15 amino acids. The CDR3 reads CSATRTGVREQPQHF. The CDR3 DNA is TGCAGTGCTACTAGGACAGGGGTGAGGGAACAGCCCCAGCATTTT.

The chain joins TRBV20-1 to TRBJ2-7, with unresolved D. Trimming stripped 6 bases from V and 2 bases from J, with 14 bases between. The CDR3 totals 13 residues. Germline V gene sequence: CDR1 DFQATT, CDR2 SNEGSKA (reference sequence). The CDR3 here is CSAVKNRAYEQYF. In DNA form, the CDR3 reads TGCAGTGCCGTTAAAAATCGGGCCTACGAGCAGTACTTC.

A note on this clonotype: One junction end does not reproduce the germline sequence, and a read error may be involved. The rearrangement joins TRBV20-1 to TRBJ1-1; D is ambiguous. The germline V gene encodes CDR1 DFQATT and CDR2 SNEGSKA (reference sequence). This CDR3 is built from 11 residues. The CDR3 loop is CSAKGNSEAFF. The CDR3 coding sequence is TGCAGTGCCAAAGGGAACTCTGAAGCTTTCTTT.

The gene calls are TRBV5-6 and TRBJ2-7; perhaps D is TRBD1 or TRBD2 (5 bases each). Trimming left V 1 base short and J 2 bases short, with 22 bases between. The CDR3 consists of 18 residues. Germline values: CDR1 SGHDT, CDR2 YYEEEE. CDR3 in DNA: TGTGCCAGCAGCTTGTACTGGCGATTAGGGGACGACGCCTACGAGCAGTACTTC. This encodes CASSLYWRLGDDAYEQYF.

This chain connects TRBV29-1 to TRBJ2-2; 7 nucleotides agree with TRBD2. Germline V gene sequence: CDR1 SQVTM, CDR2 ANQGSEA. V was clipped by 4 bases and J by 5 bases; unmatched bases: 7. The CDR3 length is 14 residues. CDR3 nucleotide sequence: TGCAGCGTTGCGGCGGGAGTCGGAACCGGGGAGCTGTTTTTT. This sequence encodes CSVAAGVGTGELFF.

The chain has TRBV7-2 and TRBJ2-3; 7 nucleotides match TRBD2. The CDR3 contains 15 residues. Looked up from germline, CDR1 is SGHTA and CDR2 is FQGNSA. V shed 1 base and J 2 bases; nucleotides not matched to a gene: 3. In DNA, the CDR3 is TGTGCCAGCAGCTTAGTAGCGGGCCACACAGATACGCAGTATTTT. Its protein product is CASSLVAGHTDTQYF.

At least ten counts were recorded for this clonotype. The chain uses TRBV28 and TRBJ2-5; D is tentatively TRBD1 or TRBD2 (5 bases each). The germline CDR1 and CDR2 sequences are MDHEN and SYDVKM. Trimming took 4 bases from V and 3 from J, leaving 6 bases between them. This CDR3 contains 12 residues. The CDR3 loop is CASSWGKETQYF. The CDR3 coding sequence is TGTGCCAGCAGTTGGGGGAAAGAGACCCAGTACTTC. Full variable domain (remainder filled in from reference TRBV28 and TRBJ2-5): DVKVTQSSRYLVKRTGEKVFLECVQDMDHENMFWYRQDPGLGLRLIYFSYDVKMKEKGDIPEGYSVSREKKERFSLILESASTNQTSMYLCASSWGKETQYFGPGTRLLVL.

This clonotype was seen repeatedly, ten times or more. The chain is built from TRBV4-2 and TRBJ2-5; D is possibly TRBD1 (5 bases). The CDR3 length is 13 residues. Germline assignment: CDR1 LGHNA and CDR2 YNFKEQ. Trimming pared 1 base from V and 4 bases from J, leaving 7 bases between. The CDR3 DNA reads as TGTGCCAGCAGCCAAGGGGGCTCAGAGACCCAGTACTTC. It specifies CASSQGGSETQYF.

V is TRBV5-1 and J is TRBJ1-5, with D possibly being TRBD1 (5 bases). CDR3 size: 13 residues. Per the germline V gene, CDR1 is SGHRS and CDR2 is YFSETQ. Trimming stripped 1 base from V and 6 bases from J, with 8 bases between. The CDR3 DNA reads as TGCGCCAGCAGCTTGAGGGGTACTCAGCCCCAGCATTTT. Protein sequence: CASSLRGTQPQHF.

CDR3 region: CASSLSGPLHF. The CDR3 bases are TGTGCCAGCAGCCTGTCCGGGCCCCTCCACTTT. This sequence joins TRBV3-1 and TRBJ1-6; no reliable D call. Trimming took 4 bases from V and 13 from J, leaving 8 bases between them. Germline V gene data show CDR1 as LGHDT and CDR2 as YNNKEL (reference sequence). This CDR3 region has 11 residues.

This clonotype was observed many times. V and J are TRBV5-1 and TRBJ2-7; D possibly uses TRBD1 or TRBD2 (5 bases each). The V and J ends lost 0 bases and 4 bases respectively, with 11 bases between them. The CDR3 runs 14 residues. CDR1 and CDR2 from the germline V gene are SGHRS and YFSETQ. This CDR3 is CASSLERGGYEQYF. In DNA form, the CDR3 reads TGCGCCAGCAGCTTGGAGAGGGGCGGGTACGAGCAGTACTTC.

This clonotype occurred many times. In DNA, the CDR3 is TGTGCCAGCAGCTTAGACCGGGAGACCCAGTACTTC. It translates to CASSLDRETQYF. The chain combines TRBV11-2 with TRBJ2-5; D gene ambiguous. V lost 0 bases and J lost 5, with 4 bases in between. Germline values: CDR1 SGHAT, CDR2 FQNNGV. There are 12 residues in the CDR3.

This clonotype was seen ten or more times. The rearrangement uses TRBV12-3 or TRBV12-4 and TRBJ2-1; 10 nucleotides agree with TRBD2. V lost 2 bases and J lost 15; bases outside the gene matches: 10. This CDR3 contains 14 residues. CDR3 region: CASSLRSGGEIGFF. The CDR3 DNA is TGTGCCAGCAGTTTAAGAAGCGGGGGGGAGATCGGGTTCTTC.

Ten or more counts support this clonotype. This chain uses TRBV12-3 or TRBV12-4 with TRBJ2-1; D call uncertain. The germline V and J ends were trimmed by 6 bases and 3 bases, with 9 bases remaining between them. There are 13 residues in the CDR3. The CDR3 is CASSLYSYNEQFF. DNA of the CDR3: TGTGCCAGCAGCTTGTACAGCTACAATGAGCAGTTCTTC.

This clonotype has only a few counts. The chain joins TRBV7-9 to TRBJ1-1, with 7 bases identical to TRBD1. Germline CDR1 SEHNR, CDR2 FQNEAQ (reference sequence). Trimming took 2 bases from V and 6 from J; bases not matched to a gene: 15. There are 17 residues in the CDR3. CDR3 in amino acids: CASSLTRQGGGRAEAFF. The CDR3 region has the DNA TGTGCCAGCAGCTTAACCCGACAGGGAGGGGGTCGGGCTGAAGCTTTCTTT.

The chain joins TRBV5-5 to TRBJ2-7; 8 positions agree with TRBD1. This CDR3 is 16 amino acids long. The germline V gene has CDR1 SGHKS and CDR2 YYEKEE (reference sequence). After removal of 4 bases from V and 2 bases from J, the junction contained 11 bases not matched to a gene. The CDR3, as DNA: TGTGCCAGCAGCATGACGCCGGTGGACAGGGCCTACGAGCAGTACTTC. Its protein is CASSMTPVDRAYEQYF.

CDR3 region: CASSLLTRGYNEQFF. The DNA for the CDR3 is TGTGCCAGCAGCTTACTTACCAGGGGATACAATGAGCAGTTCTTC. The chain couples TRBV11-2 to TRBJ2-1; D perhaps matches TRBD1 (6 bases). Trimming cost V 2 bases and J 4 bases, with 12 bases left between them. The CDR3 is 15 residues long. Germline CDR1 is SGHAT and CDR2 is FQNNGV.

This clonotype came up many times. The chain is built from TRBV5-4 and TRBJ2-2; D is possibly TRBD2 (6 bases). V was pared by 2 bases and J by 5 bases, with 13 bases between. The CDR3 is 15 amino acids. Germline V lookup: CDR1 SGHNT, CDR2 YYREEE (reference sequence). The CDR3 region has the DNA TGTGCCAGCAGCTTTGGAGGGAGGCGTACCGGGGAGCTGTTTTTT. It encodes CASSFGGRRTGELFF.

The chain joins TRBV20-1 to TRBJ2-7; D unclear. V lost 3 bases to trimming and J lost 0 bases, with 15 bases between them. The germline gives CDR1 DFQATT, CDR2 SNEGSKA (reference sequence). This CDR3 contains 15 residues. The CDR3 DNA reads TGCAGTGCTAGTGTGGCAGTCTCTAGCTCCTACGAGCAGTACTTC. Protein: CSASVAVSSSYEQYF.

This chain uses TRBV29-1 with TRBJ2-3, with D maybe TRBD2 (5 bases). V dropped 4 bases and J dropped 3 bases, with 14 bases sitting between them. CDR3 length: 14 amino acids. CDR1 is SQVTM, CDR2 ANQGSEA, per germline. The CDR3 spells CSVVGGSPTDTQYF. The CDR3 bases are TGCAGCGTTGTGGGCGGGTCCCCGACAGATACGCAGTATTTT.

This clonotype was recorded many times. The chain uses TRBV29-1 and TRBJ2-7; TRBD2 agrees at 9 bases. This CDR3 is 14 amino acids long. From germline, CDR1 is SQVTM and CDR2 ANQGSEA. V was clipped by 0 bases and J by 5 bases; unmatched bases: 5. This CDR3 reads CSVEEREGFDEQYF. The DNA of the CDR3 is TGCAGCGTTGAAGAGCGGGAGGGCTTTGACGAGCAGTACTTC.